These 29 T cell receptor beta chains were all obtained from the same sample, sequenced in a study of blood T cell repertoires in COVID-19. Clones were read by immunoSEQ multiplex PCR, and TCRdb kept only the in-frame ones, dropping some. This sample has 240,000 or so clones, with approximately 88% found just once. The sample taken for sequencing was peripheral blood. These receptors came from a woman aged 25 to 39 with acute or convalescent COVID-19.

J is TRBJ1-2 and V is TRBV19; D gene unclear. The CDR3 contains 16 residues. V gave up 7 bases and J gave up 4 bases, with 22 bases separating them. The germline CDR1 and CDR2 sequences are LNHDA and SQIVND (reference sequence). In nucleotides, the CDR3 is TGTGCCAGTACCACCCTCGGGCTGCGGAGGGTCTATGGCTACACCTTC. Translation gives CASTTLGLRRVYGYTF.

The chain employs TRBV19 and TRBJ2-1; TRBD2 matches 11 bases. Trimming took 4 bases from V and 0 from J; bases not matched to a gene: 11. This CDR3 has 19 amino acids. The germline V gene encodes CDR1 LNHDA and CDR2 SQIVND (reference sequence). As DNA, the CDR3 is TGTGCCAGTAGTACCCGGAGGTCCGGGACTAGCGGCTCCTACAATGAGCAGTTCTTC. Translating gives CASSTRRSGTSGSYNEQFF.

The rearrangement links TRBV11-3 to TRBJ2-7; possibly TRBD1 for D (5 bases). With 5 bases removed from V and 2 bases from J, the gap between germline ends came to 19 bases. Germline-derived CDR1 and CDR2 are SGHNT and YENEEA. The CDR3 loop spans 16 amino acids. The CDR3, as DNA: TGTGCCAGCAGCCCCTCTCGCCAGGGATCACCCTACGAGCAGTACTTC. Protein sequence: CASSPSRQGSPYEQYF.

CDR3 sequence (DNA): TGTGCCAGTAGTCCCCGGGCAGGGTTAAACTATGGCTACACCTTC. Protein sequence: CASSPRAGLNYGYTF. The chain couples TRBV19 to TRBJ1-2, with a possible D match to TRBD1 (5 bases). Trimming left V 5 bases short and J 2 bases short, with 15 bases between. Germline CDR1 is LNHDA and CDR2 is SQIVND (reference sequence). CDR3 length: 15 amino acids.

This clone was counted a single time. This sequence joins TRBV6-2 or TRBV6-3 and TRBJ2-1; 8 bases are shared with TRBD2. The V and J ends lost 2 bases and 7 bases, in that order; junction bases with no gene match: 7. Germline CDR1 is MNHEY and CDR2 is SVGEGT. The CDR3 contains 15 residues. DNA of the CDR3: TGTGCCAGCAGTTACACCGGGACTAGGTCAAATGAGCAGTTCTTC. Translating it yields CASSYTGTRSNEQFF.

The chain couples TRBV12-3 or TRBV12-4 to TRBJ2-7; D is possibly TRBD1 (5 bases). Deletions cut 7 bases from V and 3 bases from J, with 13 bases between. CDR3 length: 13 residues. This CDR3 reads CASTLGVYYEQYF. CDR3 bases: TGTGCCAGCACCTTAGGGGTTTACTACGAGCAGTACTTC.

The chain combines TRBV2 with TRBJ1-4; no clear D gene. The CDR3 spans 15 residues. Germline V lookup: CDR1 SNHLY, CDR2 FYNNEI. V was trimmed by 2 bases and J by 7 bases, leaving 14 bases between them. Written as DNA, the CDR3 is TGTGCCAGCAGTGAATTTTTCAGGCGGGGTGAAAAACTGTTTTTT. The encoded protein is CASSEFFRRGEKLFF.

The chain is built from TRBV24-1 and TRBJ2-6; 7 bases align to TRBD1. Germline loops: CDR1 KGHDR, CDR2 SFDVKD. The length of the CDR3 is 14 residues. V dropped 7 bases and J dropped 4; count of bases not matched to a gene: 3. DNA of the CDR3: TGTGCCACCAGCACAGGGGCGGGGGCCAACGTCCTGACTTTC. This codes for CATSTGAGANVLTF.

This chain connects TRBV10-3 to TRBJ2-7; 10 nucleotides align to TRBD1. This CDR3 spans 15 amino acids. V shed 6 bases and J 2 bases; nucleotides not matched to a gene: 7. The germline V gene has CDR1 ENHRY and CDR2 SYGVKD. The CDR3 region has the DNA TGTGCCATCAGCGCCCCGGGGACAGGGGCCTACGAGCAGTACTTC. Translated, it gives CAISAPGTGAYEQYF.

V and J are TRBV19 and TRBJ2-1; a possible D gene is TRBD2 (5 bases). The CDR3 is 16 residues long. Germline assignment: CDR1 LNHDA and CDR2 SQIVND (reference sequence). V was shortened by 5 bases and J by 3 bases, with 17 bases between the two germline ends. CDR3 sequence reads: CASSLGSPLGYNEQFF. In DNA form, the CDR3 reads TGTGCCAGTAGTCTGGGGAGTCCCCTTGGCTACAATGAGCAGTTCTTC.

This rearrangement joins TRBV18 to TRBJ2-3, with unresolved D. The V end lost 3 bases, the J end lost 1 base, and 14 bases lay between the germline ends. Per the germline V gene, CDR1 is KGHSH and CDR2 is LQKENI. The CDR3 covers 16 residues. The CDR3 DNA reads TGTGCCAGCTCACCCCTGCCCGCAGGCCGCACAGATACGCAGTATTTT. This sequence encodes CASSPLPAGRTDTQYF. Using reference TRBV18 and TRBJ2-3 for the parts outside the CDR3, the full variable domain is NAGVMQNPRHLVRRRGQEARLRCSPMKGHSHVYWYRQLPEEGLKFMVYLQKENIIDESGMPKERFSAEFPKEGPSILRIQQVVRGDSAAYFCASSPLPAGRTDTQYFGPGTRLTVL.

Many counts were recorded for this clone. Within the sample, other DNA sequences also encode this same CDR3. This rearrangement joins TRBV21-1 to TRBJ2-2; the table's D gene call, TRBD2, was not cross checked with the DNA. TRBV21-1 corresponds to a pseudogene. The CDR3 spans 17 residues. The CDR3 DNA sequence: TGTGCCAGCAAGGTACTAGCGGGAGGGCCTAACACCGGGGAGCTGTTTTTT. Its translation: CASKVLAGGPNTGELFF.

The gene calls are TRBV19 and TRBJ2-3; 9 positions match TRBD2. This CDR3 contains 15 residues. The V and J ends lost 5 bases and 6 bases, in that order; junction bases with no gene match: 9. Per germline, CDR1 LNHDA and CDR2 SQIVND (reference sequence). This CDR3 is CASSQGLAGIDTQYF. The CDR3 coding sequence is TGTGCCAGTAGTCAGGGCCTAGCGGGAATTGATACGCAGTATTTT.

The V and J genes are TRBV20-1 and TRBJ2-5; D is uncertain. From germline, CDR1 is DFQATT and CDR2 SNEGSKA (reference sequence). This CDR3 region has 12 residues. Trimming pared 3 bases from V and 0 bases from J, leaving 5 bases between. The CDR3 loop reads CSASQDQETQYF. The CDR3 DNA reads as TGCAGTGCTAGTCAGGACCAAGAGACCCAGTACTTC.

This clone has more than one count but fewer than ten. V usage is TRBV24-1 and J usage is TRBJ1-5; possibly TRBD1 for D (5 bases). This CDR3 contains 15 residues. V lost 2 bases, J lost 3 bases, and 10 bases lay in between. CDR1 and CDR2 from the germline V gene are KGHDR and SFDVKD. CDR3 bases: TGTGCCACCAGTGATTCTGACAGACCCAATCAGCCCCAGCATTTT. Residues: CATSDSDRPNQPQHF.

V usage is TRBV30 and J usage is TRBJ2-2; unclear D gene. V was cut by 0 bases and J by 1 base, with 9 bases left in between. CDR1 is GTSNPN, CDR2 SVGIG, per germline (reference sequence). The CDR3 loop spans 15 amino acids. CDR3 residues: CAWSVLVRNTGELFF. The CDR3 nucleotides read TGTGCCTGGAGTGTCTTAGTGAGGAACACCGGGGAGCTGTTTTTT.

This clone was found a few times. The V gene is TRBV6-2 or TRBV6-3, the J gene TRBJ1-2; perhaps TRBD1 as D (6 bases). The CDR3 contains 15 residues. The V gene lost 5 bases and the J gene lost 3 bases, with 16 bases spanning the gap. Germline values: CDR1 MNHEY, CDR2 SVGEGT. In DNA, the CDR3 is TGTGCCAGCAGTGGCTGGACAGAGGGGGACTATGGCTACACCTTC. The encoded protein is CASSGWTEGDYGYTF.

The chain combines TRBV7-9 with TRBJ1-5; tentative D call: TRBD1 (6 bases). The V gene lost 5 bases and the J gene lost 3 bases, with 14 bases spanning the gap. This CDR3 has 15 residues. The germline V gene encodes CDR1 SEHNR and CDR2 FQNEAQ (reference sequence). Here the CDR3 reads CASSPGTSTNQPQHF. Written as DNA, the CDR3 is TGTGCCAGCAGCCCCGGGACATCCACCAATCAGCCCCAGCATTTT.

The rearrangement uses TRBV6-5 and TRBJ2-7, with D hard to call. The CDR3 is made up of 11 amino acids. Germline CDR1 MNHEY, CDR2 SVGAGI. The ends were cut back, 6 bases at V and 5 bases at J, with 8 bases in the middle. The DNA of the CDR3 is TGTGCCAGCAGCAACACCAACGAGCAGTACTTC. The encoded protein is CASSNTNEQYF.

This CDR3 reads CASSSPGQGAKLFF. The CDR3 coding sequence is TGTGCCAGCAGCTCACCGGGACAGGGGGCAAAACTGTTTTTT. V gene TRBV11-2 combines with J gene TRBJ1-4, with 12 bases matching TRBD1. Germline values: CDR1 SGHAT, CDR2 FQNNGV. The CDR3 has 14 amino acids. The V segment lost 4 bases and the J segment 10 bases; nucleotides outside the gene matches: 4.

The chain recombines TRBV3-1 (or the pseudogene TRBV3-2) with TRBJ2-1; 12 bases agree with TRBD2. In germline, CDR1 is LGHDT, CDR2 YNNKEL (reference sequence). V lost 1 base and J lost 10; bases outside the gene matches: 5. The CDR3 runs 15 residues. The CDR3 bases are TGTGCCAGCAGCCAAGGACTAGCGGGAGCTAGCGAGCAGTTCTTC. Translating it yields CASSQGLAGASEQFF.

The CDR3 sequence is CAWSLLAGGETQYF. The CDR3 DNA reads TGTGCCTGGAGTCTCCTAGCGGGGGGAGAGACCCAGTACTTC. This sequence joins TRBV30 and TRBJ2-5; 11 bases line up with TRBD2. V gave up 2 bases and J gave up 4 bases; unmatched junction bases: 3. Germline V gene sequence: CDR1 GTSNPN, CDR2 SVGIG (reference sequence). CDR3 length: 14 amino acids.

This chain connects TRBV6-5 to TRBJ2-1; 7 bases are a match to TRBD2. The CDR3 has 15 amino acids. Trimming at V came to 3 bases and at J to 1 base, leaving 3 bases not matched to a gene. Germline V CDR1 and CDR2: MNHEY, SVGAGI. The CDR3 loop is CASSYAGESYNEQFF. The CDR3 DNA is TGTGCCAGCAGTTATGCGGGAGAGTCCTACAATGAGCAGTTCTTC.

This rearrangement joins TRBV5-5 to TRBJ2-5; TRBD2 matches at 7 bases. Germline CDR1 reads SGHKS; CDR2 reads YYEKEE (reference sequence). The CDR3 is 15 residues long. Trimming at V came to 0 bases and at J to 5 bases, leaving 7 bases not matched to a gene. The CDR3 DNA sequence: TGTGCCAGCAGCTTGGGCACTGGGGGGGTGGAGACCCAGTACTTC. Translating gives CASSLGTGGVETQYF. Full variable domain (missing parts from reference TRBV5-5 and TRBJ2-5): DAGVTQSPTHLIKTRGQQVTLRCSPISGHKSVSWYQQVLGQGPQFIFQYYEKEERGRGNFPDRFSARQFPNYSSELNVNALLLGDSALYLCASSLGTGGVETQYFGPGTRLLVL.

The chain uses TRBV19 and TRBJ2-6; 12 nucleotides line up with TRBD2. The V and J ends lost 8 bases and 0 bases, in that order; junction bases with no gene match: 14. The CDR3 extends over 20 amino acids. The germline V gene encodes CDR1 LNHDA and CDR2 SQIVND (reference sequence). The CDR3 region is CASSHGLAGMKSSGANVLTF. CDR3 bases: TGTGCCAGTTCCCATGGACTAGCGGGGATGAAGAGCTCTGGGGCCAACGTCCTGACTTTC.

The gene calls are TRBV19 and TRBJ2-7, with 8 positions matching TRBD2. The CDR3 contains 18 residues. Per the germline V gene, CDR1 is LNHDA and CDR2 is SQIVND (reference sequence). V gave up 6 bases and J gave up 7 bases; unmatched junction bases: 23. CDR3 coding DNA: TGTGCCAGTAGCCCTACCCCCCCGACTAGCGCCAAGGGAGGGGAGCAGTACTTC. Translation: CASSPTPPTSAKGGEQYF.

The V gene is TRBV6-1, the J gene TRBJ2-5; unclear D gene. The CDR3 spans 11 residues. From germline, CDR1 is MNHNS and CDR2 SASEGT. V was trimmed by 7 bases and J by 4 bases, leaving 7 bases between them. CDR3 region: CASTNGETQYF. Here the CDR3 DNA reads TGTGCCAGCACGAACGGAGAGACCCAGTACTTC.

This chain connects TRBV9 to TRBJ2-1; TRBD2 matches 8 bases. After removal of 0 bases from V and 9 bases from J, the junction contained 8 bases not matched to a gene. This CDR3 has 15 residues. Germline-derived CDR1 and CDR2 are SGDLS and YYNGEE. This chain's CDR3 is CASSVDSGRAVEQFF. The CDR3 DNA reads as TGTGCCAGCAGCGTAGATTCCGGGAGGGCCGTTGAGCAGTTCTTC.

This clone was seen only once. The V gene is TRBV20-1, the J gene TRBJ2-4; D call uncertain. With 3 bases removed from V and 0 bases from J, the gap between germline ends came to 12 bases. The CDR3 has 15 amino acids. Germline V CDR1 and CDR2: DFQATT, SNEGSKA (reference sequence). CDR3 sequence (DNA): TGCAGTGCTAGTCTACTCGAGATAGCCAAAAACATTCAGTACTTC. Its translation is CSASLLEIAKNIQYF.